A single sample is the source of the 30 T cell receptor beta chains below, sequenced in a study of cytomegalovirus exposure and HLA in healthy donors. PCR primers comprised 60 Vbeta and 13 Jbeta primers. The data were produced by immunoSEQ multiplex PCR, yet TCRdb's version contains in-frame clones alone and is incomplete. The data show about 190,000 clones, approximately 81% seen once. The sequencing sample was made of PBMCs. Every receptor here comes from a young woman in good health and CMV-seropositive.

The chain combines TRBV18 with TRBJ2-1, with TRBD1 matching over 9 bases. CDR1 KGHSH and CDR2 LQKENI come from the germline V gene. This CDR3 region has 15 residues. J lost 8 bases, V lost 2 bases, and 7 bases had no gene match. The DNA of the CDR3 is TGTGCCAGCTCACCAGGGGGACAGGGAAGCGATGAGCAGTTCTTC. It encodes CASSPGGQGSDEQFF.

This chain uses TRBV11-2 with TRBJ1-3, with D possibly matching TRBD1 (6 bases). The CDR3 is 14 residues long. The V end lost 4 bases, the J end lost 8 bases, and 15 bases lay between the germline ends. Looked up from germline, CDR1 is SGHAT and CDR2 is FQNNGV. CDR3 loop: CASSYTGRGYTIYF. The DNA for the CDR3 is TGTGCCAGCAGCTACACAGGGAGGGGATACACCATATATTTT. Filled out from reference TRBV11-2 and TRBJ1-3, the complete variable domain reads EAGVAQSPRYKIIEKRQSVAFWCNPISGHATLYWYQQILGQGPKLLIQFQNNGVVDDSQLPKDRFSAERLKGVDSTLKIQPAKLEDSAVYLCASSYTGRGYTIYFGEGSWLTVV.

The chain employs TRBV18 and TRBJ2-1, with TRBD1 as a possible D gene (5 bases). Germline CDR1 and CDR2: KGHSH and LQKENI. The CDR3 contains 16 residues. Trimming removed 3 bases from V and 7 bases from J, with 19 bases in between. For the CDR3, the DNA is TGTGCCAGCTCACCTGCCACGTGGGGCGCCCGGAATGAGCAGTTCTTC. Protein: CASSPATWGARNEQFF. The whole variable domain, remainder taken from reference TRBV18 and TRBJ2-1, is NAGVMQNPRHLVRRRGQEARLRCSPMKGHSHVYWYRQLPEEGLKFMVYLQKENIIDESGMPKERFSAEFPKEGPSILRIQQVVRGDSAAYFCASSPATWGARNEQFFGPGTRLTVL.

This chain uses TRBV15 with TRBJ1-2; the D is unclear. The CDR3 is 14 residues long. V was cut by 0 bases and J by 8 bases, with 13 bases left in between. Germline V gives CDR1 LNHNV, CDR2 YYDKDF (reference sequence). This CDR3 reads CATSRERILRGYTF. Written as DNA, the CDR3 is TGTGCCACCAGCAGAGAACGCATTTTGCGGGGCTACACCTTC. Variable domain in full (rest from reference TRBV15 and TRBJ1-2): DAMVIQNPRYQVTQFGKPVTLSCSQTLNHNVMYWYQQKSSQAPKLLFHYYDKDFNNEADTPDNFQSRRPNTSFCFLDIRSPGLGDTAMYLCATSRERILRGYTFGSGTRLTVV.

CDR3 sequence (DNA): TGCGCCAGCAGCGGCGGACTAGCGGGTCCCACAGATACGCAGTATTTT. Translating gives CASSGGLAGPTDTQYF. The chain recombines TRBV5-1 with TRBJ2-3, with 11 bases matching TRBD2. The CDR3 loop spans 16 amino acids. J lost 2 bases, V lost 4 bases, and 6 bases had no gene match. Germline V gene lookup returns CDR1 SGHRS and CDR2 YFSETQ.

The chain carries TRBV11-2 and TRBJ2-2, with 11 nucleotides matching TRBD2. CDR1 is SGHAT, CDR2 FQNNGV, per germline. V was pared by 3 bases and J by 7 bases, with 10 bases of the junction left unmatched. This CDR3 contains 17 residues. The CDR3 reads CASSFPSGGRSSGELFF. In DNA, the CDR3 is TGTGCCAGCAGCTTTCCTAGCGGGGGGAGGTCGAGCGGGGAGCTGTTTTTT.

The chain carries TRBV5-1 and TRBJ1-1, with TRBD1 as a possible D gene (5 bases). Trimming left V 0 bases short and J 1 base short, with 10 bases between. Germline V gene data show CDR1 as SGHRS and CDR2 as YFSETQ. The CDR3 is made up of 15 amino acids. Here the CDR3 reads CASSLAPGENTEAFF. DNA for the CDR3: TGCGCCAGCAGCTTGGCTCCGGGGGAGAACACTGAAGCTTTCTTT. Based on the CDR3 plus reference TRBV5-1 and TRBJ1-1, the full variable domain is KAGVTQTPRYLIKTRGQQVTLSCSPISGHRSVSWYQQTPGQGLQFLFEYFSETQRNKGNFPGRFSGRQFSNSRSEMNVSTLELGDSALYLCASSLAPGENTEAFFGQGTRLTVV.

J is TRBJ1-2 and V is TRBV11-2; no reliable D call. This CDR3 region has 15 residues. Germline-derived CDR1 and CDR2 are SGHAT and FQNNGV. V gave up 3 bases and J gave up 7 bases, with 18 bases separating them. CDR3: CASSFDSLTRSGYTF. The CDR3 DNA sequence: TGTGCCAGCAGCTTCGACTCCCTGACCCGGTCTGGCTACACCTTC.

The chain couples TRBV5-4 to TRBJ1-2; D is perhaps TRBD1 (6 bases). The CDR3 is made up of 13 amino acids. The V and J ends lost 2 bases and 8 bases respectively, with 13 bases between them. The germline V gene encodes CDR1 SGHNT and CDR2 YYREEE (reference sequence). CDR3 in DNA: TGTGCCAGCAGCTTATGGGGGGGCGACGGCTACACCTTC. Protein: CASSLWGGDGYTF.

The V and J genes are TRBV5-1 and TRBJ1-1; D not resolved. Germline lookup yields CDR1 SGHRS and CDR2 YFSETQ. CDR3 length: 15 residues. V lost 4 bases to trimming and J lost 4 bases, with 17 bases between them. The CDR3 sequence: CASSPGGRRSTEAFF. Here the CDR3 DNA reads TGCGCCAGCAGCCCGGGCGGGAGGAGGAGCACTGAAGCTTTCTTT.

In regard to this clone: This sample includes further DNA sequences coding for the same CDR3. The chain links TRBV10-2 to TRBJ1-1, with a weak D call TRBD1 (6 bases). V was pared by 3 bases and J by 4 bases, with 9 bases between. The CDR3 length is 13 residues. Germline-derived CDR1 and CDR2 are WSHSY and SAAADI. CDR3 DNA sequence: TGCGCCAGCAGTGAAGCAGGGGCCACTGAAGCTTTCTTT. Protein: CASSEAGATEAFF.

The rearrangement links TRBV19 to TRBJ2-3, with TRBD2 matching over 10 bases. Germline trimming cut 1 base from V and 3 bases from J; bases unmatched to any gene: 4. The CDR3 loop spans 16 amino acids. Per germline, CDR1 LNHDA and CDR2 SQIVND (reference sequence). DNA for the CDR3: TGTGCCAGTAGTATAGGAGCGGGGGGGCCAACAGATACGCAGTATTTT. This sequence encodes CASSIGAGGPTDTQYF.

The chain uses TRBV7-3 and TRBJ2-1, with TRBD2 matching 12 bases. Germline assignment: CDR1 SGHTA and CDR2 FQGTGA. This CDR3 is 15 amino acids long. Losses at the gene ends were 2 bases for V and 6 bases for J; bases not matched to a gene: 2. CDR3 nucleotide sequence: TGTGCCAGCAGCTTACTAGCGGGGGGGCCCAATGAGCAGTTCTTC. It translates to CASSLLAGGPNEQFF. Combining the CDR3 with reference TRBV7-3 and TRBJ2-1 gives the whole variable domain GAGVSQTPSNKVTEKGKYVELRCDPISGHTALYWYRQSLGQGPEFLIYFQGTGAADDSGLPNDRFFAVRPEGSVSTLKIQRTERGDSAVYLCASSLLAGGPNEQFFGPGTRLTVL.

V gene TRBV6-5 combines with J gene TRBJ2-7; 7 nucleotides line up with TRBD1. Germline CDR1 reads MNHEY; CDR2 reads SVGAGI. The CDR3 has 12 amino acids. V shed 8 bases and J 4 bases; nucleotides not matched to a gene: 5. The CDR3 loop is CASGDRVYEQYF. CDR3 DNA: TGTGCCAGCGGTGACAGGGTTTACGAGCAGTACTTC.

Remarks on this clone: A read error may account for a junction end that differs from germline. This rearrangement joins TRBV7-8 to TRBJ2-6, with D hard to call. Germline V gene sequence: CDR1 SGHVS, CDR2 FQNEAQ. The CDR3 has 13 residues. The CDR3 sequence: CASSPNEANGLTF. CDR3 coding DNA: TGTGCCAGCAGCCCCAATGAGGCCAACGGCCTGACTTTC.

This clone appeared a few times. J is TRBJ2-5 and V is TRBV21-1; the table names TRBD2, a call not compared with the DNA. TRBV21-1 is noted as a pseudogene. This CDR3 spans 16 amino acids. CDR3 protein: CASSVREGRYQETQYF. CDR3 DNA: TGTGCCAGCAGCGTCCGGGAGGGACGGTACCAAGAGACCCAGTACTTC.

The J gene is TRBJ1-1, the V gene TRBV6-5; weak D call: TRBD1 (6 bases). The CDR3 loop spans 15 amino acids. V lost 6 bases and J lost 2, with 16 bases in between. Per the germline V gene, CDR1 is MNHEY and CDR2 is SVGAGI. The CDR3 region has the DNA TGTGCCAGCAGGACCACGTACAGGGCAAACACTGAAGCTTTCTTT. Its translation is CASRTTYRANTEAFF.

The chain uses TRBV28 and TRBJ2-7, with TRBD1 as a possible D gene (5 bases). Germline assignment: CDR1 MDHEN and CDR2 SYDVKM. V was trimmed by 4 bases and J by 7 bases, leaving 17 bases between them. The length of the CDR3 is 14 residues. CDR3 coding DNA: TGTGCCAGCAGTTATGGGCAGGGAAGGTCGGAGCAGTACGTC. Translating it yields CASSYGQGRSEQYV.

The chain employs TRBV7-9 and TRBJ1-4; D perhaps matches TRBD1 (5 bases). Trimming took off 3 bases at V and 8 bases at J, with 19 bases between the two ends. The CDR3 has 16 amino acids. CDR1 and CDR2 from the germline V gene are SEHNR and FQNEAQ (reference sequence). The CDR3 region is CASSLQGGEVEEKLFF. The CDR3 DNA is TGTGCCAGCAGCTTGCAAGGAGGGGAGGTCGAAGAAAAACTGTTTTTT.

This chain uses TRBV28 with TRBJ2-7, with 14 positions matching TRBD2. CDR3 length equals 16 residues. Germline-derived CDR1 and CDR2 are MDHEN and SYDVKM. Trimming removed 4 bases from V and 7 bases from J; junction bases left unmatched: 9. The CDR3 DNA follows: TGTGCCAGCAGTTCCCCGACTAGCGGGGGGGCTGGTGAGCAGTACTTC. It specifies CASSSPTSGGAGEQYF.

The V gene is TRBV6-6, the J gene TRBJ1-1; unclear D gene. The CDR3 has 15 amino acids. Looked up from germline, CDR1 is MNHNY and CDR2 is SVGAGI (reference sequence). V lost 4 bases to trimming and J lost 6 bases, with 18 bases between them. The CDR3 protein is CASSSQTNRGSEAFF. CDR3 nucleotides: TGTGCCAGCAGTTCTCAAACCAATCGGGGATCTGAAGCTTTCTTT.

The rearrangement joins TRBV4-2 to TRBJ2-2, with D possibly being TRBD2 (6 bases). There are 15 residues in the CDR3. In germline, CDR1 is LGHNA, CDR2 YNFKEQ. V was pared by 3 bases and J by 4 bases, with 12 bases between. As DNA, the CDR3 is TGTGCCAGCAGCCATTCTGGCGGGATCACCGGGGAGCTGTTTTTT. It yields the protein CASSHSGGITGELFF.

V is TRBV7-3 and J is TRBJ2-7; TRBD1 aligns across 12 bases. Trimming cost V 4 bases and J 6 bases; bases outside gene matches: 4. This CDR3 comprises 14 residues. CDR1 SGHTA and CDR2 FQGTGA come from the germline V gene. In DNA, the CDR3 is TGTGCCAGCAGCTGGGGACAGGGGGCTGTCGAGCAGTACTTC. Its protein is CASSWGQGAVEQYF.

The chain combines TRBV19 with TRBJ1-1; D remains unclear. Trimming took 7 bases from V and 1 from J, leaving 10 bases between them. The germline V gene encodes CDR1 LNHDA and CDR2 SQIVND (reference sequence). This CDR3 comprises 13 residues. CDR3 residues: CASTIAGNTEAFF. The CDR3, as DNA: TGTGCCAGTACTATCGCAGGGAACACTGAAGCTTTCTTT. Combining the CDR3 with reference TRBV19 and TRBJ1-1 gives the whole variable domain DGGITQSPKYLFRKEGQNVTLSCEQNLNHDAMYWYRQDPGQGLRLIYYSQIVNDFQKGDIAEGYSVSREKKESFPLTVTSAQKNPTAFYLCASTIAGNTEAFFGQGTRLTVV.

V usage is TRBV28 and J usage is TRBJ1-2; D not resolved. CDR3 length equals 13 residues. Germline V gene lookup returns CDR1 MDHEN and CDR2 SYDVKM. Trimming removed 2 bases from V and 6 bases from J, with 10 bases in between. CDR3 residues: CASSLREADGYTF. The DNA for the CDR3 is TGTGCCAGCAGTTTACGGGAGGCAGATGGCTACACCTTC.

V usage is TRBV10-1 and J usage is TRBJ2-7; 7 nucleotides line up with TRBD1. Germline values: CDR1 WNHNN, CDR2 SYGVQD (reference sequence). The CDR3 is 12 residues long. CDR3 in DNA: TGCGGCGTTGGGGACAGATCCGGCGAGCAGTACGTC. Protein: CGVGDRSGEQYV.

The V gene is TRBV9, the J gene TRBJ1-2; D remains ambiguous. Germline V gives CDR1 SGDLS, CDR2 YYNGEE. The V end was cut by 3 bases, the J end by 4 bases, with 7 bases between. The CDR3 runs 12 residues. The CDR3 sequence is CASSDSLYGYTF. The CDR3 bases are TGTGCCAGCAGCGACAGCCTCTATGGCTACACCTTC. The whole variable domain, filled in from reference TRBV9 and TRBJ1-2, reads DSGVTQTPKHLITATGQRVTLRCSPRSGDLSVYWYQQSLDQGLQFLIQYYNGEERAKGNILERFSAQQFPDLHSELNLSSLELGDSALYFCASSDSLYGYTFGSGTRLTVV.

The chain joins TRBV6-5 to TRBJ2-3; perhaps TRBD1 as D (6 bases). The length of the CDR3 is 16 residues. The ends were cut back, 0 bases at V and 0 bases at J, with 10 bases in the middle. Germline assignment: CDR1 MNHEY and CDR2 SVGAGI. This CDR3 is CASSYSGQPSTDTQYF. In DNA, the CDR3 is TGTGCCAGCAGTTACTCCGGACAGCCAAGCACAGATACGCAGTATTTT.

The chain links TRBV7-9 to TRBJ2-1; TRBD2 agrees at 11 bases. Germline CDR1 reads SEHNR; CDR2 reads FQNEAQ (reference sequence). V shed 5 bases, J shed 9 bases, and the junction held 12 bases outside the gene matches. The CDR3 spans 16 residues. The CDR3, as DNA: TGTGCCAGCAGCCTCCTCGGGACTAGCGGCTTAGGTGAGCAGTTCTTC. This sequence encodes CASSLLGTSGLGEQFF.

V gene TRBV9 combines with J gene TRBJ2-3; 13 bases map to TRBD2. V lost 4 bases, J lost 7 bases, and 6 bases stayed unmatched. Looked up from germline, CDR1 is SGDLS and CDR2 is YYNGEE. The length of the CDR3 is 15 residues. The CDR3 DNA is TGTGCCAGCAGCCGTACTAGCGGGGGGGCAAATACGCAGTATTTT. It yields the protein CASSRTSGGANTQYF.